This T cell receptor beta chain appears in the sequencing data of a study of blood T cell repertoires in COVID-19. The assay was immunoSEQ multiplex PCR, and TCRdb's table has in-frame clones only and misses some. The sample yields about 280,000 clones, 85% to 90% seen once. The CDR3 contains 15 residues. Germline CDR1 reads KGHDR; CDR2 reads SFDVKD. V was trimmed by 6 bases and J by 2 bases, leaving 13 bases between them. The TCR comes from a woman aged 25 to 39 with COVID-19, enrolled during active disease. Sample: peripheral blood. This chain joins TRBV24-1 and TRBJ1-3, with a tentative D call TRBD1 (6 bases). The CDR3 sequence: CATSHRVVAGNTIYF. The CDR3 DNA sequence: TGTGCCACCAGTCACAGGGTGGTGGCTGGAAACACCATATATTTT.